These 28 T cell receptor beta chains were sequenced from one sample in a study of T cell responses to AZD1222 COVID-19 vaccine. Assay used: immunoSEQ multiplex PCR; TCRdb lists only in-frame clones, some missing. The table has about 69,000 clones, less than 85% seen once. The source was peripheral blood, collected 28 days after the second AZD1222 dose. Receptors originate from an adult who received the AZD1222 COVID-19 vaccine.

The chain recombines TRBV30 with TRBJ1-2; 11 nucleotides agree with TRBD1. Germline V gene lookup returns CDR1 GTSNPN and CDR2 SVGIG (reference sequence). The CDR3 loop spans 12 amino acids. The V and J ends lost 8 bases and 5 bases, in that order; junction bases with no gene match: 4. CDR3 sequence: CARTGGAYGYTF. The DNA for the CDR3 is TGTGCCAGGACAGGGGGCGCGTATGGCTACACCTTC.

The chain links TRBV7-9 to TRBJ2-7; D ambiguous. V lost 1 base to trimming and J lost 0 bases, with 7 bases between them. The CDR3 spans 14 residues. The germline gives CDR1 SEHNR, CDR2 FQNEAQ (reference sequence). This CDR3 is CASSLVGFSYEQYF. In DNA, the CDR3 is TGTGCCAGCAGCTTAGTAGGATTCTCCTACGAGCAGTACTTC.

This clone was picked up many times. The rearrangement joins TRBV16 to TRBJ2-7; D might be TRBD2 (6 bases). CDR3 length: 12 amino acids. V lost 0 bases to trimming and J lost 6 bases, with 6 bases between them. Germline CDR1 reads KGHSY; CDR2 reads FQNENV. The CDR3 DNA reads as TGTGCCAGCAGCCAATCGCGGGGCGAGCAGTACTTC. This translates into CASSQSRGEQYF.

The sample holds a few counts of this clone. The genes are TRBV10-1 and TRBJ2-7; a possible D gene is TRBD2 (5 bases). The ends were cut back, 6 bases at V and 9 bases at J, with 24 bases in the middle. CDR3 length equals 15 residues. Germline assignment: CDR1 WNHNN and CDR2 SYGVQD (reference sequence). This CDR3 reads CASRATQCHLGGQYF. CDR3 DNA sequence: TGCGCCAGCAGAGCTACTCAATGCCACCTAGGAGGGCAGTACTTC.

This chain joins TRBV5-6 and TRBJ2-7; 7 nucleotides agree with TRBD2. The V gene end was trimmed by 7 bases and the J gene end by 3 bases; junction bases not matched to a gene: 13. Looked up from germline, CDR1 is SGHDT and CDR2 is YYEEEE. This CDR3 comprises 15 residues. The CDR3 sequence is CASHTSAKGNYEQYF. CDR3 DNA: TGTGCCAGCCACACTAGCGCTAAAGGCAACTACGAGCAGTACTTC.

V is TRBV11-3 and J is TRBJ1-1; D remains unclear. Per germline, CDR1 SGHNT and CDR2 YENEEA. The CDR3 sequence is 14 residues long. V lost 8 bases, J lost 9 bases, and 22 bases lay in between. The CDR3 DNA reads TGTGCCAGCTTCGGGAGGGCTCCTGATTTTCAAGCTTTCTTT. It encodes CASFGRAPDFQAFF.

The V and J genes are TRBV13 and TRBJ2-3; D unclear. This CDR3 comprises 13 residues. V lost 2 bases and J lost 3, with 6 bases in between. CDR1 is PRHDT, CDR2 FYEKMQ, per germline (reference sequence). The CDR3 nucleotides read TGTGCCAGCAGCTTAAGAACAACAGATACGCAGTATTTT. This encodes CASSLRTTDTQYF.

This clone was seen a single time. The chain employs TRBV9 and TRBJ2-3, with D possibly being TRBD2 (5 bases). CDR1 is SGDLS and CDR2 is YYNGEE in the germline V gene. This CDR3 comprises 15 residues. Trimming removed 0 bases at V and 2 bases at J, with 10 bases between. This chain's CDR3 is CASSVGLANTDTQYF. The DNA for the CDR3 is TGTGCCAGCAGCGTAGGGCTAGCTAACACAGATACGCAGTATTTT.

The chain combines TRBV2 with TRBJ1-1; D unclear. The V gene lost 6 bases and the J gene lost 5 bases, with 10 bases spanning the gap. Per the germline V gene, CDR1 is SNHLY and CDR2 is FYNNEI. This CDR3 contains 12 residues. CDR3 in DNA: TGTGCCAGCAGGGTTCGGCGGACTGAAGCTTTCTTT. Its translation is CASRVRRTEAFF.

V and J are TRBV10-2 and TRBJ2-1, with 12 bases identical to TRBD2. Germline values: CDR1 WSHSY, CDR2 SAAADI. V lost 3 bases, J lost 10 bases, and 10 bases stayed unmatched. This CDR3 spans 16 amino acids. The DNA of the CDR3 is TGCGCCAGCAGTGATGACTGGCTAGCGGGGGGGCTGGAGCAGTTCTTC. The encoded protein is CASSDDWLAGGLEQFF.

The genes are TRBV30 and TRBJ2-5; D gene unclear. Trimming removed 2 bases from V and 2 bases from J, with 6 bases in between. The germline gives CDR1 GTSNPN, CDR2 SVGIG (reference sequence). The CDR3 length is 12 residues. The CDR3 here is CAWSFSQETQYF. Here the CDR3 DNA reads TGTGCCTGGAGTTTCAGTCAAGAGACCCAGTACTTC.

The genes are TRBV6-5 and TRBJ2-1; D is unresolved. V was trimmed by 6 bases and J by 9 bases, leaving 12 bases between them. CDR1 and CDR2 from the germline V gene are MNHEY and SVGAGI. This CDR3 has 12 amino acids. This CDR3 is CASSSLSFEQFF. DNA of the CDR3: TGTGCCAGCAGCTCTCTTTCGTTTGAGCAGTTCTTC.

The chain has TRBV19 and TRBJ1-2; TRBD1 matches 7 bases. The CDR3 runs 15 residues. Germline CDR1 and CDR2: LNHDA and SQIVND (reference sequence). Trimming at V came to 5 bases and at J to 2 bases, leaving 8 bases not matched to a gene. The CDR3 nucleotides are TGTGCCAGTAGTGAATTCAGGGGGGCCAACTATGGCTACACCTTC. Residues: CASSEFRGANYGYTF.

This clone was seen once. The CDR3 DNA sequence: TGCGCCAGCGCCCCCGGGACAGGGGATTCACCCCTCCACTTT. This translates into CASAPGTGDSPLHF. The chain combines TRBV23-1 with TRBJ1-6; the match to TRBD1 covers 10 bases. TRBV23-1 is reported as an ORF; its role is uncertain. V lost 8 bases to trimming and J lost 8 bases; unmatched junction nucleotides: 6. The CDR3 has 14 residues.

The chain links TRBV10-1 to TRBJ2-3; a weak D match, TRBD1 (5 bases). CDR1 and CDR2 from the germline V gene are WNHNN and SYGVQD (reference sequence). The V end lost 2 bases, the J end lost 4 bases, and 16 bases lay between the germline ends. CDR3 length equals 16 residues. In nucleotides, the CDR3 is TGCGCCAGCAGTGAGAGTCCGGGCCCAGGGCCAGATACGCAGTATTTT. Its protein is CASSESPGPGPDTQYF.

J is TRBJ1-1 and V is TRBV11-3; D remains ambiguous. The length of the CDR3 is 14 residues. V was clipped by 5 bases and J by 1 base, with 11 bases between them. CDR1 is SGHNT and CDR2 is YENEEA in the germline V gene. The CDR3 DNA follows: TGTGCCAGCAGCCAAATCCACGGGAACACTGAAGCTTTCTTT. Translating gives CASSQIHGNTEAFF.

This clone was recorded only once. This rearrangement joins TRBV11-3 to TRBJ2-2; possibly TRBD2 for D (6 bases). V gave up 6 bases and J gave up 5 bases, with 22 bases separating them. Germline V CDR1 and CDR2: SGHNT, YENEEA. CDR3 length equals 17 residues. The CDR3 region is CASSNAGTSPRTGELFF. In DNA form, the CDR3 reads TGTGCCAGCAGTAACGCCGGGACTTCCCCACGAACCGGGGAGCTGTTTTTT.

This clone was counted a few times. J is TRBJ2-1 and V is TRBV6-5, with TRBD2 identical over 9 bases. This CDR3 spans 14 amino acids. V was clipped by 8 bases and J by 8 bases; unmatched bases: 10. Germline assignment: CDR1 MNHEY and CDR2 SVGAGI. Written as DNA, the CDR3 is TGTGCCAGCCAGGGGCTAGCGGGGTGGGATGAGCAGTTCTTC. Protein product: CASQGLAGWDEQFF.

The CDR3 region has the DNA TGTGCCAGCAGAAACAGACTCAATCAGCCCCAGCATTTT. The encoded protein is CASRNRLNQPQHF. The V call is TRBV27, the J call TRBJ1-5; D unclear. Looked up from germline, CDR1 is MNHEY and CDR2 is SMNVEV (reference sequence). The CDR3 runs to 13 residues. Trimming removed 6 bases from V and 3 bases from J, with 9 bases in between.

The V and J genes are TRBV21-1 and TRBJ1-5; the table's D call of TRBD1 was not tested on the DNA. TRBV21-1 is deemed a pseudogene. CDR3 length: 15 residues. For the CDR3, the DNA is TGTGCCAGCAGCAAGGACAGGGAGAGCAATCAGCCCCAGCATTTT. Protein sequence: CASSKDRESNQPQHF.

The V call is TRBV3-1 (or the pseudogene TRBV3-2), the J call TRBJ2-6; a weak D match, TRBD2 (5 bases). Germline CDR1 is LGHDT and CDR2 is YNNKEL (reference sequence). The CDR3 sequence is 15 residues long. The ends were cut back, 4 bases at V and 3 bases at J, with 10 bases in the middle. CDR3 nucleotides: TGTGCCAGCAGCCCCGGGGTGGTTGGGGCCAACGTCCTGACTTTC. Encoded protein: CASSPGVVGANVLTF.

This chain joins TRBV19 and TRBJ2-5; TRBD2 aligns across 10 bases. The CDR3 length is 15 residues. With 7 bases clipped from V and 1 base from J, the junction kept 6 bases outside the gene matches. Per germline, CDR1 LNHDA and CDR2 SQIVND (reference sequence). The CDR3 nucleotides are TGTGCCAGTACCATAGCGGGGGGCCCCCAAGAGACCCAGTACTTC. Amino acids: CASTIAGGPQETQYF.

The chain recombines TRBV5-1 with TRBJ2-5, with D unclear. The germline V gene has CDR1 SGHRS and CDR2 YFSETQ. V lost 2 bases, J lost 1 base, and 12 bases lay in between. This CDR3 has 15 amino acids. Here the CDR3 reads CASSLGVAGQETQYF. CDR3 nucleotide sequence: TGCGCCAGCAGCTTAGGTGTGGCAGGCCAAGAGACCCAGTACTTC.

The CDR3 loop is CASSHTGVGQYF. CDR3 DNA sequence: TGTGCCAGCAGCCACACAGGGGTCGGGCAGTACTTC. The rearrangement joins TRBV14 to TRBJ2-7; 7 nucleotides match TRBD1. CDR3 size: 12 residues. The J segment lost 9 bases and the V segment lost 3 bases, leaving 5 bases of the junction unmatched. Germline values: CDR1 SGHDN, CDR2 FVKESK.

The chain recombines TRBV11-2 with TRBJ2-1; unclear D gene. Germline V gene data show CDR1 as SGHAT and CDR2 as FQNNGV. The CDR3 loop spans 13 amino acids. The V end lost 4 bases, the J end lost 8 bases, and 12 bases lay between the germline ends. The CDR3 sequence is CASSSLGQYEQFF. The CDR3 bases are TGTGCCAGCAGCTCCTTAGGGCAGTATGAGCAGTTCTTC.

This clone was seen more than once but under ten times. The rearrangement links TRBV5-6 to TRBJ1-5; D is unclear. V lost 0 bases to trimming and J lost 2 bases, with 9 bases between them. This CDR3 contains 15 residues. Germline CDR1 reads SGHDT; CDR2 reads YYEEEE. In DNA form, the CDR3 reads TGTGCCAGCAGCTTGGCGGGTGGCGGCAATCAGCCCCAGCATTTT. Protein: CASSLAGGGNQPQHF.

This clone showed up just a few times. The V call is TRBV12-3 or TRBV12-4, the J call TRBJ1-5; no reliable D call. The ends were cut back, 6 bases at V and 7 bases at J, with 10 bases in the middle. CDR3 length equals 12 residues. CDR3 nucleotide sequence: TGTGCCAGCAGGATGAATATCCAGCCCCAGCATTTT. Translating gives CASRMNIQPQHF.

The V gene is TRBV19, the J gene TRBJ2-7; D is perhaps TRBD1 (6 bases). The germline V and J ends were trimmed by 4 bases and 5 bases, with 9 bases remaining between them. The CDR3 has 12 residues. Per germline, CDR1 LNHDA and CDR2 SQIVND (reference sequence). CDR3 residues: CASSNRVDEQYF. The CDR3 bases are TGTGCCAGTAGTAACAGGGTCGACGAGCAGTACTTC.